This is a list of T cell receptor beta chains from one sample in a study of vaccination effects on CD4 cells after COVID-19. Repertoires were generated with immunoSEQ multiplex PCR, while TCRdb's copy carries only in-frame clones and drops some. The sample lists about 64,000 clones, about 72% occurring once. The antigens for these receptors are not known. This specimen was CD4+ T cells from PBMCs cultured without peptide, taken before COVID-19 vaccination. All receptors derive from a human donor who had a prior SARS-CoV-2 infection. Each CDR3 is given with its conserved first and last residue. The order of the fields is clone size, V gene, D gene, J gene, CDR3 DNA, CDR3 protein. A D gene is named only where the DNA matches it firmly. Clone size is shown for a subset of rows, as once, few, many or a class of expanded clone.

-	TRBV28	TRBD1	TRBJ2-7	TGTGCCAGCAGTTTGACAGGGCGAAGTGGCGAGCAGTACTTC	CASSLTGRSGEQYF
-	TRBV30	-	TRBJ1-1	TGTGCCTGGAGTGTTGGGGGCAGGTCAAGGACTGAAGCTTTCTTT	CAWSVGGRSRTEAFF
once	TRBV5-4	-	TRBJ2-7	TGTGCCAGCAGCTTGGGTCAGGACAGATCCTACGAGCAGTACTTC	CASSLGQDRSYEQYF
once	TRBV9	TRBD1	TRBJ1-1	TGTGCCAGCAGTAGGATGGGACAGGCGAACACTGAAGCTTTCTTT	CASSRMGQANTEAFF
few	TRBV3-1/TRBV3-2	TRBD2	TRBJ2-1	TGTGCCAGCAGCCAAGATAGACTAGCGGGGGCCGACAATGAGCAGTTCTTC	CASSQDRLAGADNEQFF
-	TRBV28	TRBD2	TRBJ2-3	TGTGCCAGCAGCCCCCTTCTAGCGGGAGGGGGCATCACAGATACGCAGTATTTT	CASSPLLAGGGITDTQYF
-	TRBV7-8	TRBD2	TRBJ2-7	TGTGCCAGCACCCAGGGACTAGCGGCATCCTACGAGCAGTACTTC	CASTQGLAASYEQYF
-	TRBV5-1	-	TRBJ1-5	TGCGCCAGCAGCCCCGGGGGGGTTGGCAATCAGCCCCAGCATTTT	CASSPGGVGNQPQHF
few	TRBV7-8	-	TRBJ2-2	TGTGCCAGCAGCGTACCGACAGCCCTTTATGGCACCGGGGAGCTGTTTTTT	CASSVPTALYGTGELFF
-	TRBV5-1	TRBD2	TRBJ2-1	TGCGCCAGCAGCCCTACTAGCGGGACCTACAATGAGCAGTTCTTC	CASSPTSGTYNEQFF
-	TRBV5-1	TRBD1	TRBJ1-4	TGCGCCAGCAGTAATCCGGGACAGGGGGAAAAACTGTTTTTT	CASSNPGQGEKLFF
-	TRBV19	TRBD1	TRBJ1-5	TGTGCCAGTAGTATCATCTGGACAGGGGTCTCTAGCAATCAGCCCCAGCATTTT	CASSIIWTGVSSNQPQHF
-	TRBV12-3/TRBV12-4	-	TRBJ1-2	TGTGCCAGCAGCCGCGGGACCGACTATGGCTACACCTTC	CASSRGTDYGYTF
-	TRBV5-5	-	TRBJ1-6	TGTGCCAGCAGCTTGAGTCAGGGGAATTCACCCCTCCACTTT	CASSLSQGNSPLHF